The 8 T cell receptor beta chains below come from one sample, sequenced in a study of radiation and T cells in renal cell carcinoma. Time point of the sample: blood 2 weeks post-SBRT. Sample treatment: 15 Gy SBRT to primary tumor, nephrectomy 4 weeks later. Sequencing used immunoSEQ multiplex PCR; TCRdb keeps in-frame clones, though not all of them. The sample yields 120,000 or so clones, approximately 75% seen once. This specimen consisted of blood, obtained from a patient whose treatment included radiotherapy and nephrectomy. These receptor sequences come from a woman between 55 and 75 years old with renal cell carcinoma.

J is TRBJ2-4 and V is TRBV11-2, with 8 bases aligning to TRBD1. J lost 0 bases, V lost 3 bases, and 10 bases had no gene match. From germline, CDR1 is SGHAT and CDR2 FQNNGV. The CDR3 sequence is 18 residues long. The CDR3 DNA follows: TGTGCCAGCAGCTTCGAGGGGGGCAGGGGGCTAGCCAAAAACATTCAGTACTTC. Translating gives CASSFEGGRGLAKNIQYF.

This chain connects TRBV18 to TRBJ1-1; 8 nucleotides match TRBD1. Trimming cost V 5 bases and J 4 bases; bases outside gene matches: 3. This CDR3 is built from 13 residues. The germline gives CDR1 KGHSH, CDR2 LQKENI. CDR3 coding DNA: TGTGCCAGCTCAGGACAGGGCGGCACTGAAGCTTTCTTT. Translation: CASSGQGGTEAFF. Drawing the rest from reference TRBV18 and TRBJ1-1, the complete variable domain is NAGVMQNPRHLVRRRGQEARLRCSPMKGHSHVYWYRQLPEEGLKFMVYLQKENIIDESGMPKERFSAEFPKEGPSILRIQQVVRGDSAAYFCASSGQGGTEAFFGQGTRLTVV.

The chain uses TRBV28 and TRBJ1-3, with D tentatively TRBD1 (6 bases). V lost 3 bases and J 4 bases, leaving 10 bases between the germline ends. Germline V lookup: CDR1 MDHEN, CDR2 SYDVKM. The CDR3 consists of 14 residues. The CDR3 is CASSLGGLGNTIYF. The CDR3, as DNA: TGTGCCAGCAGTTTGGGGGGGCTGGGAAACACCATATATTTT.

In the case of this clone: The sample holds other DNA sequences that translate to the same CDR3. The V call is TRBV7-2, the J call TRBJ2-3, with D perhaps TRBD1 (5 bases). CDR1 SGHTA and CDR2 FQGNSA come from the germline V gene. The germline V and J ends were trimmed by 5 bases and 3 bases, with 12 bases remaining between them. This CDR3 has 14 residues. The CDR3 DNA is TGTGCCAGCAGCCCTCAGGGAAGGACAGATACGCAGTATTTT. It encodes CASSPQGRTDTQYF.

CDR3 nucleotide sequence: TGTGCCAGCAGTCTCCAGGGTTCGGTGGCCCAGTACTTC. This codes for CASSLQGSVAQYF. The chain uses TRBV6-5 and TRBJ2-5; a weak D match, TRBD1 (5 bases). V dropped 5 bases and J dropped 9 bases, with 16 bases sitting between them. Germline values: CDR1 MNHEY, CDR2 SVGAGI. This CDR3 has 13 amino acids.

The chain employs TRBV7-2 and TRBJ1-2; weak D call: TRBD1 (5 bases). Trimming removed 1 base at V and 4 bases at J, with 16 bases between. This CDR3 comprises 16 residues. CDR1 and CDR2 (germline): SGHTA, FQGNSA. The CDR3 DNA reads TGTGCCAGCAGCTTAGTGGGACCGAGATCCGGCTATGGCTACACCTTC. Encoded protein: CASSLVGPRSGYGYTF.

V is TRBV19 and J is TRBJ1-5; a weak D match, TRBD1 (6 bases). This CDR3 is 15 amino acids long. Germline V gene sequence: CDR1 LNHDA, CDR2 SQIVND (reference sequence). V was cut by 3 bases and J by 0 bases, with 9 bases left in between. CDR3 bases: TGTGCCAGTAGTATTTGGACAGATAGCAATCAGCCCCAGCATTTT. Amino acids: CASSIWTDSNQPQHF.

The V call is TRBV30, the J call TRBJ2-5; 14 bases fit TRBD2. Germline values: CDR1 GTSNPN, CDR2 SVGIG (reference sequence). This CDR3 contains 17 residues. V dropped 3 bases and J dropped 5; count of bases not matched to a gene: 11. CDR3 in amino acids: CAWSPGLAGVGGETQYF. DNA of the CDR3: TGTGCCTGGAGCCCGGGACTAGCGGGAGTAGGGGGGGAGACCCAGTACTTC.